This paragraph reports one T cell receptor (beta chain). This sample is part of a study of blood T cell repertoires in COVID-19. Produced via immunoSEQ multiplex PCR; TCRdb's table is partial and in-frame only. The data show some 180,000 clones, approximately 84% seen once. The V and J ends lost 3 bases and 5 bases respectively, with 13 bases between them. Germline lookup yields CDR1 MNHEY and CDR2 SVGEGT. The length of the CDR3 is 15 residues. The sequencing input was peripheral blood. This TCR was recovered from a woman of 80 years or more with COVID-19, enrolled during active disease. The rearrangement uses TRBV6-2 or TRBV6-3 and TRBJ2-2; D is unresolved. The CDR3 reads CASSYWAIQTGELFF. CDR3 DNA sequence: TGTGCCAGCAGTTATTGGGCGATTCAAACCGGGGAGCTGTTTTTT.